A single sample gave rise to the 2 T cell receptor beta chains below, sequenced in a study of identical twins (dated by TCRdb to about 2016). Libraries were prepared through 5' RACE. The instrument given in TCRdb is Illumina HiSeq 2000. Through fastp at Q25 and MiXCR, TCRdb rebuilt clones from the public reads, retaining in-frame beta chains. Identical CDR3 proteins give one entry, which carries the most common genes and DNA. This sample lists 1,800,000 or so distinct CDR3 sequences; about 31% were detected once. The top ten clones comprise under 0.35% of the sample. Sample: cord blood. These receptors originate from a newborn girl in good health.

The genes are TRBV3-1 and TRBJ1-2; TRBD1 aligns across 8 bases. V lost 2 bases to trimming and J lost 0 bases; unmatched junction nucleotides: 5. The CDR3 sequence is 16 residues long. CDR1 is LGHDT and CDR2 is YNNKEL in the germline V gene (reference sequence). Here the CDR3 reads CASSQQGAKTNYGYTF. The DNA of the CDR3 is TGTGCCAGCAGCCAACAGGGGGCCAAAACTAACTATGGCTACACCTTC.

This clonotype was observed a handful of times. The V gene is TRBV2, the J gene TRBJ2-3; no reliable D call. This CDR3 has 14 amino acids. Germline CDR1 reads SNHLY; CDR2 reads FYNNEI. V was pared by 11 bases and J by 0 bases, with 15 bases between. The chain's CDR3 is CAGGLWGSTDTQYF. In DNA form, the CDR3 reads TGTGCCGGCGGCCTTTGGGGTAGCACAGATACGCAGTATTTT.